This passage covers 2 T cell receptor beta chains from one sample sequenced in a study of technical replicates of blood from a few donors. The assay was immunoSEQ multiplex PCR, and TCRdb's table has in-frame clones only and misses some. The data show 45,000 to 65,000 clones, 85% to 95% seen once. The sequenced sample consisted of T cells isolated from PBMCs. These receptors were taken from a human donor in good health.

This chain uses TRBV19 with TRBJ1-1, with D possibly being TRBD1 (5 bases). The V end was cut by 5 bases, the J end by 3 bases, with 10 bases between. Germline lookup yields CDR1 LNHDA and CDR2 SQIVND (reference sequence). CDR3 length equals 13 residues. The CDR3: CASSLTGYTEAFF. As DNA, the CDR3 is TGTGCCAGTAGTCTAACAGGTTACACTGAAGCTTTCTTT.

V gene TRBV6-5 combines with J gene TRBJ2-1; 7 nucleotides line up with TRBD1. Germline CDR1 MNHEY, CDR2 SVGAGI. Germline trimming cut 6 bases from V and 6 bases from J; bases unmatched to any gene: 8. CDR3 length: 14 amino acids. The CDR3 loop reads CASSPTGTINEQFF. CDR3 DNA: TGTGCCAGCAGCCCGACAGGGACAATCAATGAGCAGTTCTTC.